These 3 T cell receptor beta chains originate from one sample sequenced in a study of blood T cell repertoires in COVID-19. The repertoire was sequenced with immunoSEQ multiplex PCR; TCRdb's copy has only in-frame clones and lacks some. The table shows roughly 700,000 clones, with just under 90% occurring only once. The sample consisted of peripheral blood. All receptors come from a young woman with acute or convalescent COVID-19.

J is TRBJ2-7 and V is TRBV9; D might be TRBD1 (6 bases). CDR3 length: 12 amino acids. Germline V CDR1 and CDR2: SGDLS, YYNGEE. V lost 3 bases and J 5 bases, leaving 9 bases between the germline ends. CDR3 sequence reads: CASSAGANEQYF. The CDR3 bases are TGTGCCAGCAGCGCAGGGGCAAACGAGCAGTACTTC. Based on the CDR3 plus reference TRBV9 and TRBJ2-7, the full variable domain is DSGVTQTPKHLITATGQRVTLRCSPRSGDLSVYWYQQSLDQGLQFLIQYYNGEERAKGNILERFSAQQFPDLHSELNLSSLELGDSALYFCASSAGANEQYFGPGTRLTVT.

The chain employs TRBV29-1 and TRBJ2-5; a weak D match, TRBD2 (5 bases). V lost 2 bases and J lost 2, with 6 bases in between. The CDR3 sequence is 12 residues long. Looked up from germline, CDR1 is SQVTM and CDR2 is ANQGSEA. This chain's CDR3 is CSVERLQETQYF. In nucleotides, the CDR3 is TGCAGCGTTGAAAGACTACAAGAGACCCAGTACTTC.

V and J are TRBV7-2 and TRBJ1-1; the D is unclear. From germline, CDR1 is SGHTA and CDR2 FQGNSA. The CDR3 is 16 residues long. Trimming stripped 5 bases from V and 5 bases from J, with 21 bases between. In DNA, the CDR3 is TGTGCCAGCAGCCCCCGAGAGGTTGGTCGAGGGACTGAAGCTTTCTTT. Protein sequence: CASSPREVGRGTEAFF.